This TCR beta chain came from a study of cytomegalovirus exposure and HLA in healthy donors. Background on the study: Of several hundred genotyped donors, roughly 86% clustered with self-reported Caucasian donors.

Overall study results and limits: Most likely, a cluster of highly shared sequence variants arose as a sequencing artifact. Roughly uniform depth of sequencing across donors was assumed in presence/absence analyses.

Germline V gene lookup returns CDR1 SGHRS and CDR2 YFSETQ. Trimming stripped 0 bases from V and 7 bases from J, with 17 bases between. The CDR3 consists of 15 residues. The study ran its PCR with 60 Vbeta and 13 Jbeta primers. Sequenced by immunoSEQ multiplex PCR; TCRdb stores in-frame clones only, minus some. In the table there are approximately 210,000 clones, 70% to 90% of which are singletons. Remarks on this clone: The target antigen is unknown.

The TCR comes from a woman under 30 in good health and CMV-seronegative. What was sequenced was PBMCs. The rearrangement links TRBV5-1 to TRBJ2-7; possible D gene TRBD2, 7 bases. This chain's CDR3 is CASSLVTGGPREQYF. The CDR3 DNA follows: TGCGCCAGCAGCTTGGTTACGGGGGGCCCCCGGGAGCAGTACTTC.